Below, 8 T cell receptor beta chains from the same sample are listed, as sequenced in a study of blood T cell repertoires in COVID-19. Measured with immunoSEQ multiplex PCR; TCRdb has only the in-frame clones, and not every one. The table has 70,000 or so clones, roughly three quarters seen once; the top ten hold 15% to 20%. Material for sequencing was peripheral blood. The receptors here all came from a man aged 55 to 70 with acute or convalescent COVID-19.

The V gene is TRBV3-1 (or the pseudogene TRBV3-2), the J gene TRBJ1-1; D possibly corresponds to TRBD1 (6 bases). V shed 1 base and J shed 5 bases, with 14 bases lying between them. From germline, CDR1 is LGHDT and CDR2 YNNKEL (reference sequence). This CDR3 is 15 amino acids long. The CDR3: CASSQVATGRTEAFF. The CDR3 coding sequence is TGTGCCAGCAGCCAAGTGGCTACAGGGCGGACTGAAGCTTTCTTT.

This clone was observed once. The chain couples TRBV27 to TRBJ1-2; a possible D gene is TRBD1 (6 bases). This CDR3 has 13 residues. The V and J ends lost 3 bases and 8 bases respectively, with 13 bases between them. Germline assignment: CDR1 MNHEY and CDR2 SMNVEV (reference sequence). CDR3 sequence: CASSFRGGYGYTF. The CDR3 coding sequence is TGTGCCAGCAGTTTTCGGGGGGGCTACGGCTACACCTTC.

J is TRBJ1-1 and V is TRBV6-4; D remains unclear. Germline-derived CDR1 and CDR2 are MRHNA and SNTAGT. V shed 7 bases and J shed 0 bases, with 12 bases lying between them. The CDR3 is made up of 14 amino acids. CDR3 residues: CASTPTYVNTEAFF. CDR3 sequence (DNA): TGTGCCAGCACTCCGACATATGTGAACACTGAAGCTTTCTTT.

CDR3 DNA: TGTGCCAGCAGCTTAGCGGAGGGCGGGGAGCTGTTTTTT. It codes for CASSLAEGGELFF. The chain employs TRBV7-9 and TRBJ2-2; TRBD2 might be the D (6 bases). The CDR3 contains 13 residues. Per germline, CDR1 SEHNR and CDR2 FQNEAQ (reference sequence). The V gene lost 0 bases and the J gene lost 7 bases, with 6 bases spanning the gap.

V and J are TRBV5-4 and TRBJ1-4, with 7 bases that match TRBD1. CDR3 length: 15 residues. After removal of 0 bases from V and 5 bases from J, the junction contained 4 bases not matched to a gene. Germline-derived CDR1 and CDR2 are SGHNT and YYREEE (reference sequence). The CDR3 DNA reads TGTGCCAGCAGCTTGGAAGCAGGGGGGAATGAAAAACTGTTTTTT. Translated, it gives CASSLEAGGNEKLFF. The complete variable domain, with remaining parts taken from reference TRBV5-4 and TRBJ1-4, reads ETGVTQSPTHLIKTRGQQVTLRCSSQSGHNTVSWYQQALGQGPQFIFQYYREEENGRGNFPPRFSGLQFPNYSSELNVNALELDDSALYLCASSLEAGGNEKLFFGSGTQLSVL.

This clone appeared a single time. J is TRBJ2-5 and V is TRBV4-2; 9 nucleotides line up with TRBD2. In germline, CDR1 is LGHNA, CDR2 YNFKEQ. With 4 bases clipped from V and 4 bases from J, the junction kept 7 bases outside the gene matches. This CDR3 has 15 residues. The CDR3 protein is CASSRAGGQIETQYF. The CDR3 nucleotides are TGTGCCAGCAGCCGAGCGGGGGGTCAGATAGAGACCCAGTACTTC.

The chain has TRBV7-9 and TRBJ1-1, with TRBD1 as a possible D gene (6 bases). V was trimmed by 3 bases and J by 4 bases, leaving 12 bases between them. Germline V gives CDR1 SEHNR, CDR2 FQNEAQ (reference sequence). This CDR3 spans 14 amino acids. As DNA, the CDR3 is TGTGCCAGCAGCTTCTTACAGGGAAGCACTGAAGCTTTCTTT. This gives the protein CASSFLQGSTEAFF.

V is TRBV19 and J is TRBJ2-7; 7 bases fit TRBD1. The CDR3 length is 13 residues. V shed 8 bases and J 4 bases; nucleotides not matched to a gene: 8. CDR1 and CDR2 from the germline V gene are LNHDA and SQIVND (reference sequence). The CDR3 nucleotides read TGTGCCAGTCGGTCGGGACAGAAGTACGAGCAGTACTTC. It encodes CASRSGQKYEQYF.